This T cell receptor beta chain was obtained from a study of breast tumors, draining lymph nodes, adjacent tissues. Points from the study as a whole: Data fit most tumor T cells coming from lymph node, expanding in tumor.

Samples came from axillary lymph nodes draining the breast cancer. TCRdb re-analysed the multiplex PCR reads in MiXCR, keeping a single row per CDR3 protein. This sample has about 200,000 distinct CDR3 sequences, with approximately 33% found just once. This clonotype was counted ten times or more. Its cognate antigen is unknown. The V gene's germline CDR1 is GTSNPN and CDR2 SVGIG (reference sequence). The CDR3 totals 12 residues. Trimming removed 3 bases from V and 5 bases from J, with 10 bases in between. The receptor was derived from a female donor with breast cancer. Some clones in this sample may be carry-over from other donors' samples. Sequenced: axillary lymph node tissue. J is TRBJ2-5 and V is TRBV30; D not certain. The CDR3 DNA reads TGTGCCTGGAGCTCCACAGCCGAGACCCAGTACTTC. Amino acid sequence: CAWSSTAETQYF.